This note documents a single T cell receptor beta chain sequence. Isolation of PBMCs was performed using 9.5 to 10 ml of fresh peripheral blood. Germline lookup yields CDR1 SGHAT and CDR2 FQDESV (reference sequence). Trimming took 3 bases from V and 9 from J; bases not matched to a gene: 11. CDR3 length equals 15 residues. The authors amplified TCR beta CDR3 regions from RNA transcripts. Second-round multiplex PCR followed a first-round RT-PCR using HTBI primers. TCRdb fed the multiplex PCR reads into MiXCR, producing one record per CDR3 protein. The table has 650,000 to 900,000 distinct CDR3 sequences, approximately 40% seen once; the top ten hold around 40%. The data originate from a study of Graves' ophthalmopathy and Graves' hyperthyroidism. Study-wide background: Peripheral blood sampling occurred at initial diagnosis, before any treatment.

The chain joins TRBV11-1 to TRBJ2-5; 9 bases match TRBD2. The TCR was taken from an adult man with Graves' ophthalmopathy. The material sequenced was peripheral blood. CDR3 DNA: TGTGCCAGCAGCTTCCAGCGGGGGGCCCGGGGGGCCCAGTACTTC. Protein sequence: CASSFQRGARGAQYF.